A selection of T cell receptor beta chains follows, all from one sample in a study of PD-1 blockade in classical Hodgkin lymphoma. Produced via immunoSEQ multiplex PCR; TCRdb's table is partial and in-frame only. Among tens of thousands of clones listed, roughly 89% were seen once. Sample: peripheral blood mononuclear cells (PBMCs), taken before the second cycle of nivolumab. Source of these receptors: a human donor with classical Hodgkin lymphoma. Both conserved end residues are part of each CDR3. The order of the fields is J gene, clone size, V gene, D gene, CDR3 DNA, CDR3 protein. The D gene is left open where the match is weak. Rows may omit the clone size; those that give it use once, few, many or a size class.

>TRBJ1-6|-|TRBV28|-
TGTGCCAGCAGTCCTCCCCTCCACTTT
CASSPPLHF
>TRBJ1-1|-|TRBV4-1|-
TGCGCCAGCAGCCATTCAATTCGGGGGAACACTGAAGCTTTCTTT
CASSHSIRGNTEAFF
>TRBJ2-7|-|TRBV6-1|-
TGTGCCAGCAGTGTTGGGGGTCCTCCCTACGAGCAGTACTTC
CASSVGGPPYEQYF
>TRBJ2-7|-|TRBV10-3|-
TGTGCCATCAAGGCAGCAGACTCCTACGAGCAGTACTTC
CAIKAADSYEQYF
>TRBJ2-5|-|TRBV28|-
TGTGCCAGCAGTTTTCGCCAATCGGTGGAGACCCAGTACTTC
CASSFRQSVETQYF
>TRBJ2-7|once|TRBV28|-
TGTGCCAGCAGTATGGGCGGAGCCCTGGGGGACGAGCAGTACTTC
CASSMGGALGDEQYF
>TRBJ1-2|-|TRBV7-9|-
TGTGCCAGCTCCGGGGTTTGGTGGTATGGCTACACCTTC
CASSGVWWYGYTF
>TRBJ1-1|-|TRBV7-9|TRBD1
TGTGCCAGCAACGACGCGGGGACAGGGAACGGTAGAGGCACTGAAGCTTTCTTT
CASNDAGTGNGRGTEAFF
>TRBJ2-7|once|TRBV5-4|-
TGTGCCAGCAGCAGTACTAGCTTCCCCTACGAGCAGTACTTC
CASSSTSFPYEQYF
>TRBJ1-5|once|TRBV27|-
TGTGCCAGCAGTTTATTTAGCAATCAGCCCCAGCATTTT
CASSLFSNQPQHF
>TRBJ2-7|-|TRBV9|TRBD2
TGTGCCAGCAGCGTAGGGGAGGGAAGGTACGAGCAGTACTTC
CASSVGEGRYEQYF
>TRBJ2-3|once|TRBV5-4|TRBD2
TGTGCCAGCAGCTCGCGGGAGGGCGGAGATACGCAGTATTTT
CASSSREGGDTQYF
>TRBJ2-7|many|TRBV27|-
TGTGCCAGCAGCCACCAGGGGGGGAACTACTACGAGCAGTACTTC
CASSHQGGNYYEQYF
>TRBJ1-5|-|TRBV2|-
TGTGCCAGCAGTGAAGTGGGGGAAGGTCAGCCCCAGCATTTT
CASSEVGEGQPQHF
>TRBJ2-5|-|TRBV27|TRBD1
TGTGCCAGCAGTTTACGGACAGGGGGGATGGCGAAGACCCAGTACTTC
CASSLRTGGMAKTQYF
>TRBJ1-6|-|TRBV2|-
TGTGCCAGCAGCGGTGACATTCCCAATTCACCCCTCCACTTT
CASSGDIPNSPLHF
>TRBJ2-3|-|TRBV4-1|TRBD1
TGCGCCAGCAGTTCAGGGGGCGGCGCAGATACGCAGTATTTT
CASSSGGGADTQYF
>TRBJ1-3|-|TRBV28|-
TGTGCCAGCAGTTTCTCCGACAGGAACTCTGGAAACACCATATATTTT
CASSFSDRNSGNTIYF